Here is one T cell receptor beta chain with its context. This clonotype was counted a few times. Its target antigen remains unknown. No base quality information exists; no much larger clone differs at one position. Only healthy Caucasian donors were included. The twin cohort comprised three pairs of female monozygotic twins, all aged roughly 18 to 29 years. CD4+ and CD8+ T cell populations were isolated with positive isolation kits from Invitrogen. From a lookup of the germline V gene, CDR1 and CDR2 are KGHSH and LQKENI. The CDR3 has 16 amino acids, counting the end cysteine and phenylalanine. Only the CDR3 DNA stays, 48 bases, in frame from base 1. V lost 3 bases and J lost 3 bases; the stretch between them is 16 bases long. The method behind the library was 5' RACE. The sequencing machine was an Illumina HiSeq 2000. A universal primer binding site was added through template switching, and the final cDNA carried a unique molecular identifier so that TCR cDNA molecules could be counted accurately. First-strand cDNA for TCR alpha and beta chains was synthesized from specific primers in the conserved constant-segment region. To control for contamination, every cDNA library carried two barcodes: a SMART-Mk sample barcode plus Illumina barcodes. TruSeq adapter sequences, together with Illumina sample barcodes, were added in two successive PCR steps. Sequencing of the TCR alpha and beta cDNA libraries was done on the Illumina HiSeq platform using custom primers. Per the authors' processing: MiGEC was used to process raw reads and extract unique molecular identifiers, and MiXCR was used to find CDR3 positions. For each individual, recombination models were inferred using an EM algorithm with the repgenHMM and IGoR tools. The analysis of shared clonotypes was done with the tcR package in R, with sharing normalized by the product of cloneset sizes. To study raw recombination free of thymic and clonal selection effects, out-of-frame nonproductive sequences were analyzed. The public reads were quality trimmed at Q25 with fastp and then assembled into clones with MiXCR by TCRdb, keeping productive beta chains. Rows merge per CDR3 protein into single entries with the most common DNA and genes. None of the V and J calls come from the authors' own analysis; TCRdb made them. The sample includes a few hundred thousand distinct CDR3 sequences, with 20% to 25% observed a single time. The leading ten clones occupy around 3% of the sample.

The sample originates from a study of identical twins (dated by TCRdb to the mid-2010s). Regarding the complete study: To test whether fetal clonotypes persist, the study used deep sequencing on TCR alpha and beta repertoires from monozygotic twins, unrelated adults of various ages, and cord blood. Replicate twin experiments were performed at different times using different library preparation protocols to rule out contamination.

What the study reported, not specific to this receptor: Excess twin sharing in beta out-of-frame sequences was weaker because fewer shared sequences lowered the signal-to-noise ratio. Compared with coincidental sharing between unrelated individuals, out-of-frame TCR alpha sequences shared between twins had an excess of sequences with low generation probability. Zero-insertion analyses could be partly confounded by invariant T cells such as MAIT and iNKT, though diverse VJ usage argued against such confounding for most clonotypes. In monozygotic twins, out-of-frame TCR alpha sharing was systematically underestimated by recombination models, although the models agreed with sharing between unrelated individuals. Fewer insertions were carried by abundant cord blood beta clonotypes, a similar but weaker trend appeared in young adult naive repertoires, and no such trend appeared in memory repertoires. Because the same donors could not be followed over many years, the conclusions relied on cross-sectional statistical analysis.

These data also formed part of another study, on T cells expressing NK-cell markers. As described in the second report: Three sorted T-cell subsets (CD3+CD56+NKG2C+, CD3+CD56+NKG2C- and CD3+CD56-NKG2C+) from several donors had their TCR beta-chain repertoires profiled. Among the eight sequenced donors, seven were HCMV-seropositive and one was HCMV-seronegative. In several experiments an anti-gammadeltaTCR antibody was added to restrict sorting to alphabetaTCR-expressing T cells. In more than five donors, the dominant CD3+CD56+NKG2C+ clonotypes were found to rank among the top 10 CD8+ clonotypes and to make up 1.0-7.0% of CD8+ T cells. Those dominant clonotypes were again the most abundant among CD3+CD56-NKG2C+ cells in several donors, at about 25-60.1%. Whether the expanded NKG2C-expressing T cell clones were specific for HCMV antigens remained unclear. Randomly selected healthy volunteers, three men and five women, were used as the eight sequenced donors. HCMV serostatus was determined by detecting HCMV-specific IgG in serum with a commercial ELISA kit. MIGEC was used to demultiplex reads and group the reads by UMI, and MiTCR was used to assemble and quantify clonotypes. To remove erroneous sequences, TCR cDNA sequences were retained only when supported by two or more reads. The tcR package was used for downstream repertoire analysis, with clonotypes matched between fractions based on CDR3 nucleotide sequence plus V segment. VDJmatch was used to annotate antigen specificity against VDJdb, with one amino acid substitution in CDR3 allowed.

The sequence came from a woman in her late teens or twenties in good health. Sequences were obtained from CD4+ T cells sorted from blood. Rearrangement joined TRBV18 to TRBJ2-3; the D element might be TRBD1 or TRBD2, as each aligns at 5 bases. The CDR3 loop reads CASSPFGGSGTDTQYF. The DNA reads as follows: TGTGCCAGCTCACCCTTTGGGGGTTCTGGGACAGATACGCAGTATTTT.